This TCR beta chain was recovered during a study of blood T cell repertoires in COVID-19. About the study: Samples of COVID-19 (acute and convalescent) were obtained from the United States, Italy and Spain. PBMCs, B-cell-depleted T cells, or T cells provided the cDNA or gDNA that made up the material.

Sequencing was performed with immunoSEQ multiplex PCR; in TCRdb, only in-frame clones are kept and a portion is missing. In the table there are some 530,000 clones, around nine tenths of which are singletons. CDR3 length equals 14 residues. CDR1 is SGHRS, CDR2 YFSETQ, per germline. Deletions cut 4 bases from V and 0 bases from J, with 9 bases between. About this clone itself: Other DNA sequences from this sample encode an identical CDR3 as well.

This TCR derives from a woman aged 55-75 years who had recovered from COVID-19. The sequenced sample was PBMCs or T cells enriched from blood (not recorded which). V usage is TRBV5-1 and J usage is TRBJ2-3; no clear D gene. The CDR3 is CASSPGLSTDTQYF. The CDR3 nucleotides are TGCGCCAGCAGCCCCGGGTTAAGCACAGATACGCAGTATTTT. Together with reference TRBV5-1 and TRBJ2-3, the CDR3 gives the full variable domain: KAGVTQTPRYLIKTRGQQVTLSCSPISGHRSVSWYQQTPGQGLQFLFEYFSETQRNKGNFPGRFSGRQFSNSRSEMNVSTLELGDSALYLCASSPGLSTDTQYFGPGTRLTVL.